The 28 T cell receptor beta chains below all came from one sample that was sequenced in a study of T cells in Graves' hyperthyroidism and ophthalmopathy. Researchers amplified the TCR beta CDR3 regions from RNA transcripts. The HTBI primer set drove a first-round RT-PCR of the TCR CDR3. Each CDR3 protein is one row after TCRdb ran MiXCR on the multiplex PCR reads. The sample has roughly 250,000 distinct CDR3 sequences, around 22% seen once. Source material: blood. Every receptor here comes from a man aged 30 to 45 with Graves' ophthalmopathy.

V usage is TRBV12-3 or TRBV12-4 and J usage is TRBJ2-2; D possibly corresponds to TRBD1 (5 bases). Trimming took off 5 bases at V and 8 bases at J, with 9 bases between the two ends. This CDR3 is built from 12 residues. The CDR3 sequence is CASSTSGGELFF. The CDR3 coding sequence is TGTGCCAGCAGTACATCAGGGGGGGAGCTGTTTTTT.

This clonotype has just one count. V is TRBV6-1 and J is TRBJ1-2; TRBD1 might be the D (6 bases). Germline lookup yields CDR1 MNHNS and CDR2 SASEGT. Trimming left V 2 bases short and J 6 bases short, with 16 bases between. The CDR3 runs 15 residues. CDR3 loop: CASSEPRGRADGYTF. The CDR3 nucleotides are TGTGCCAGCAGTGAACCCCGGGGGCGCGCGGATGGCTACACCTTC.

This clonotype was observed a handful of times. A junction boundary mismatches the germline segment, possibly from a read error. This chain links TRBV18 with TRBJ1-2, with D hard to call. Germline CDR1 KGHSH, CDR2 LQKENI. There are 14 residues in the CDR3. The CDR3 DNA reads as TGTGTCAGCTCACCAGTCGGCAGGAACTATGGCTACACCTTC. Its protein is CVSSPVGRNYGYTF.

The V and J genes are TRBV18 and TRBJ2-6, with D unclear. CDR3 length: 14 residues. Germline V gene data show CDR1 as KGHSH and CDR2 as LQKENI. Trimming stripped 3 bases from V and 2 bases from J, with 5 bases between. This CDR3 reads CASSPPAGANVLTF. The DNA for the CDR3 is TGTGCCAGCTCACCCCCGGCTGGGGCCAACGTCCTGACTTTC.

In its sample, this clonotype was seen many times. The chain uses TRBV6-1 and TRBJ1-1, with a tentative D call TRBD1 (6 bases). Germline values: CDR1 MNHNS, CDR2 SASEGT. The ends were cut back, 3 bases at V and 1 base at J, with 12 bases in the middle. CDR3 length equals 15 residues. The CDR3 spells CASSDGQPRNTEAFF. CDR3 sequence (DNA): TGTGCCAGCAGTGATGGACAGCCACGGAACACTGAAGCTTTCTTT.

The chain combines TRBV27 with TRBJ2-6; perhaps D is TRBD1 or TRBD2 (5 bases each). Per germline, CDR1 MNHEY and CDR2 SMNVEV (reference sequence). This CDR3 region has 15 residues. V gave up 3 bases and J gave up 2 bases, with 8 bases separating them. CDR3 nucleotides: TGTGCCAGCAGTTTTCAGGGAGCTGGGGCCAACGTCCTGACTTTC. Translation: CASSFQGAGANVLTF.

The sample holds a few counts of this clonotype. This sequence joins TRBV5-1 and TRBJ2-3, with a weak D call TRBD1 (6 bases). Germline V lookup: CDR1 SGHRS, CDR2 YFSETQ. The V end lost 2 bases, the J end lost 2 bases, and 12 bases lay between the germline ends. The CDR3 totals 15 residues. This chain's CDR3 is CASSFQGPPTDTQYF. CDR3 nucleotide sequence: TGCGCCAGCAGCTTTCAGGGGCCACCCACAGATACGCAGTATTTT.

This clonotype was recorded many times. The V call is TRBV18, the J call TRBJ2-7, with D maybe TRBD2 (5 bases). Germline-derived CDR1 and CDR2 are KGHSH and LQKENI. CDR3 length: 17 amino acids. Trimming removed 2 bases at V and 7 bases at J, with 24 bases between. The CDR3 DNA reads TGTGCCAGCTCACCAATGAGGTCGACTCCGGGGTTGGGGGAGCAGTACTTC. It specifies CASSPMRSTPGLGEQYF.

In the case of this clonotype: This may arise from a read error, as a much more abundant clone is one base away. The CDR3, as DNA: TGTGCCAGCAGTCTAGCGGGAGGCGGCACCGGGGAGCTGTTTTTT. This encodes CASSLAGGGTGELFF. The rearrangement joins TRBV5-4 to TRBJ2-2, with TRBD2 identical over 11 bases. The length of the CDR3 is 15 residues. Trimming at V came to 5 bases and at J to 4 bases, leaving 4 bases not matched to a gene. Germline loops: CDR1 SGHNT, CDR2 YYREEE (reference sequence).

The table lists this clonotype with a few counts. The V and J genes are TRBV5-5 and TRBJ1-2; no clear D gene. Germline V lookup: CDR1 SGHKS, CDR2 YYEKEE (reference sequence). The V end lost 4 bases, the J end lost 2 bases, and 15 bases lay between the germline ends. The CDR3 length is 15 residues. Here the CDR3 reads CASSPQSSTNYGYTF. The CDR3 DNA reads as TGTGCCAGCAGCCCGCAATCCAGTACAAACTATGGCTACACCTTC.

This clonotype has ten or more counts. The V gene is TRBV29-1, the J gene TRBJ2-5; 8 nucleotides align to TRBD1. This CDR3 comprises 12 residues. Germline V gene lookup returns CDR1 SQVTM and CDR2 ANQGSEA. V was pared by 6 bases and J by 4 bases, with 4 bases of the junction left unmatched. CDR3 nucleotides: TGCAGCGTCCAGACAGGGGCAGAGACCCAGTACTTC. Protein: CSVQTGAETQYF.

Note on this clonotype: Since no conserved phenylalanine or tryptophan closes the CDR3, a read error is the likely cause. V usage is TRBV6-1 and J usage is TRBJ1-5, with D uncertain. This CDR3 has 14 amino acids. Germline CDR1 is MNHNS and CDR2 is SASEGT. Trimming took 8 bases from V and 2 from J, leaving 13 bases between them. Here the CDR3 DNA reads TGTGCCAGCTCACCACGGGTGGGCAATCAGCCCCAGCATTCT. It codes for CASSPRVGNQPQHS.

This clonotype showed up just a few times. The chain uses TRBV20-1 and TRBJ2-7; 11 nucleotides match TRBD2. The CDR3 has 14 residues. V was clipped by 0 bases and J by 2 bases; unmatched bases: 0. Germline V gene lookup returns CDR1 DFQATT and CDR2 SNEGSKA (reference sequence). The CDR3 protein is CSARDSGRAYEQYF. CDR3 in DNA: TGCAGTGCTAGAGATAGCGGGAGGGCCTACGAGCAGTACTTC.

This clonotype was picked up a small number of times. The chain employs TRBV9 and TRBJ1-2; tentative D call: TRBD1 (5 bases). Trimming left V 3 bases short and J 3 bases short, with 12 bases between. Looked up from germline, CDR1 is SGDLS and CDR2 is YYNGEE. The CDR3 loop spans 14 amino acids. The DNA of the CDR3 is TGTGCCAGCAGCGGGGGACCTCTTCACTATGGCTACACCTTC. This sequence encodes CASSGGPLHYGYTF.

The table lists this clonotype with a few counts. The rearrangement links TRBV18 to TRBJ1-3, with 9 bases identical to TRBD1. The germline CDR1 and CDR2 sequences are KGHSH and LQKENI. The CDR3 consists of 16 residues. With V trimmed by 4 bases and J by 2 bases, 6 bases remained unmatched. CDR3 sequence (DNA): TGTGCCAGCTCACGACTCCGGGACAGGGCTGGAAACACCATATATTTT. Translated, it gives CASSRLRDRAGNTIYF.

This clonotype was counted only a few times. DNA of the CDR3: TGCAGTGCTAGTCCCCGTCATAGCAATCAGCCCCAGCATTTT. Amino acids: CSASPRHSNQPQHF. The chain carries TRBV20-1 and TRBJ1-5; no definite D call. V lost 3 bases and J 0 bases, leaving 9 bases between the germline ends. Germline V gives CDR1 DFQATT, CDR2 SNEGSKA (reference sequence). The CDR3 runs 14 residues.

This clonotype was detected many times. The J gene is TRBJ2-2, the V gene TRBV6-2 or TRBV6-3; D is perhaps TRBD1 or TRBD2 (6 bases each). Trimming cost V 7 bases and J 6 bases, with 18 bases left between them. The germline gives CDR1 MNHEY, CDR2 SVGEGT. This CDR3 is 15 amino acids long. The CDR3 reads CASKEGGNRAGELFF. CDR3 DNA: TGTGCCAGCAAGGAGGGGGGCAATAGAGCCGGGGAGCTGTTTTTT.

Ten or more counts support this clonotype. The CDR3 DNA reads as TGTGCCAGCAGGAGACGACTAGCGGGAGAGGGGAATGAGCAGTTCTTC. Residues: CASRRRLAGEGNEQFF. This chain links TRBV28 with TRBJ2-1; 12 bases agree with TRBD2. The V segment lost 6 bases and the J segment 7 bases; nucleotides outside the gene matches: 10. The CDR3 is made up of 16 amino acids. From germline, CDR1 is MDHEN and CDR2 SYDVKM.

The rearrangement joins TRBV2 to TRBJ1-5, with D uncertain. The CDR3 length is 14 residues. V was trimmed by 4 bases and J by 5 bases, leaving 12 bases between them. The germline CDR1 and CDR2 sequences are SNHLY and FYNNEI. The CDR3 protein is CASSAGPKDQPQHF. The CDR3 nucleotides are TGTGCCAGCAGTGCGGGCCCGAAGGATCAGCCCCAGCATTTT.

This clonotype has ten or more counts. J is TRBJ2-7 and V is TRBV15, with TRBD2 matching over 13 bases. Trimming at V came to 2 bases and at J to 0 bases, leaving 10 bases not matched to a gene. Germline CDR1 is LNHNV and CDR2 is YYDKDF (reference sequence). This CDR3 has 19 residues. CDR3 protein: CATSRPPGLAGSSSYEQYF. In nucleotides, the CDR3 is TGTGCCACCAGCAGACCACCGGGACTAGCGGGGTCAAGCTCCTACGAGCAGTACTTC.

This clonotype occurred a few times. This rearrangement joins TRBV5-5 to TRBJ2-1; 10 nucleotides match TRBD1. The CDR3 loop spans 15 amino acids. In germline, CDR1 is SGHKS, CDR2 YYEKEE (reference sequence). V lost 5 bases to trimming and J lost 7 bases; unmatched junction nucleotides: 9. The CDR3 loop is CASRPGTGAGNEQFF. CDR3 nucleotide sequence: TGTGCCAGCAGACCCGGGACAGGGGCTGGTAATGAGCAGTTCTTC.

The chain has TRBV14 and TRBJ2-1; 7 bases map to TRBD2. The CDR3 covers 15 residues. Losses at the gene ends were 1 base for V and 4 bases for J; bases not matched to a gene: 4. Germline CDR1 and CDR2: SGHDN and FVKESK. DNA for the CDR3: TGTGCCAGCAGCCAAGTGGGGGGGGAGTACAATGAGCAGTTCTTC. Its protein is CASSQVGGEYNEQFF.

The chain is built from TRBV5-1 and TRBJ2-1; 12 bases are shared with TRBD2. CDR1 SGHRS and CDR2 YFSETQ come from the germline V gene. The junction had 7 bases not matched to a gene; V was cut back by 1 base and J by 8 bases. This CDR3 comprises 16 residues. The CDR3 nucleotides are TGCGCCAGCAGCTTGTTGCTAGCGGGAGGGTCCGATGAGCAGTTCTTC. Its translation is CASSLLLAGGSDEQFF.

The chain employs TRBV30 and TRBJ2-7; no firm D call. V was cut by 2 bases and J by 0 bases, with 5 bases left in between. This CDR3 contains 12 residues. Germline CDR1 and CDR2: GTSNPN and SVGIG (reference sequence). The CDR3 reads CAWSTYSYEQYF. The CDR3 DNA reads TGTGCCTGGAGTACATACTCCTACGAGCAGTACTTC.

This clonotype has just a few counts. V gene TRBV3-1 combines with J gene TRBJ2-2, with D uncertain. CDR1 is LGHDT and CDR2 is YNNKEL in the germline V gene (reference sequence). The germline V and J ends were trimmed by 1 base and 10 bases, with 7 bases remaining between them. This CDR3 comprises 12 residues. For the CDR3, the DNA is TGTGCCAGCAGCCAAGTTCAAGCGGAGCTGTTTTTT. It is translated as CASSQVQAELFF.

This clonotype appeared many times. V usage is TRBV18 and J usage is TRBJ1-4; TRBD1 matches at 7 bases. The V segment lost 5 bases and the J segment 4 bases; nucleotides outside the gene matches: 4. The CDR3 has 14 amino acids. Germline CDR1 and CDR2: KGHSH and LQKENI. The CDR3 protein is CASSADRSNEKLFF. The CDR3 bases are TGTGCCAGCTCAGCGGACAGGAGTAATGAAAAACTGTTTTTT.

The chain recombines TRBV12-3 or TRBV12-4 with TRBJ1-2; 7 bases align to TRBD1. The CDR3 spans 13 residues. The V and J ends lost 6 bases and 6 bases, in that order; junction bases with no gene match: 7. CDR3 in amino acids: CASSPRTGDGYTF. The CDR3 DNA follows: TGTGCCAGCAGCCCCCGGACAGGCGATGGCTACACCTTC.

This clonotype appeared many times. The chain combines TRBV6-1 with TRBJ1-2, with unresolved D. The CDR3 totals 15 residues. Germline CDR1 and CDR2: MNHNS and SASEGT. Trimming took off 1 base at V and 1 base at J, with 10 bases between the two ends. CDR3 loop: CASSEETRVNYGYTF. The CDR3 DNA sequence: TGTGCCAGCAGTGAAGAGACACGGGTTAACTATGGCTACACCTTC.